This T cell receptor beta chain derives from a study of breast tumors, draining lymph nodes, adjacent tissues. General study points: Tumor repertoires ranked between lymph nodes and nontumor tissue in diversity, with V and J gene preferences.

To note about this clonotype: The antigen is unknown.

Via MiXCR, TCRdb re-called the multiplex PCR reads, giving one row per CDR3 protein. The data show about 63,000 distinct CDR3 sequences, roughly 50% seen once. The CDR3 is 15 amino acids. Germline V gene data show CDR1 as SGHAT and CDR2 as FQNNGV. V was cut by 5 bases and J by 1 base, with 12 bases left in between. The sequence derives from a female donor with breast cancer. Some clones in this sample may be carry-over from other donors' samples. This rearrangement joins TRBV11-2 to TRBJ1-5; D is perhaps TRBD1 (6 bases). Sequenced sample: breast tumor tissue. CDR3 nucleotides: TGTGCCAGCAGCGCCCAGGACAGCAGCAATCAGCCCCAGCATTTT. This gives the protein CASSAQDSSNQPQHF.